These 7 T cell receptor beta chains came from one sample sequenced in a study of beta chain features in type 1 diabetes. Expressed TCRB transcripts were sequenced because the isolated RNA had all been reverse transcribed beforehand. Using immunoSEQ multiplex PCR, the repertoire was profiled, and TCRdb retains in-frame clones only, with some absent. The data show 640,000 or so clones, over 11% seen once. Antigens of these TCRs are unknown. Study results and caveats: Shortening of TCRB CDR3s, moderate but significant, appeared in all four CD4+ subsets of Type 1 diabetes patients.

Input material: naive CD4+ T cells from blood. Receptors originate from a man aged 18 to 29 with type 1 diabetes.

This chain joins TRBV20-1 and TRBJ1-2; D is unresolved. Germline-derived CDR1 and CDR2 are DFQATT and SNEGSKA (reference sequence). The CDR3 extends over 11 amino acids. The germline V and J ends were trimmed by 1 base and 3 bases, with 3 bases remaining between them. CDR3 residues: CSARGYYGYTF. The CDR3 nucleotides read TGCAGTGCTAGAGGCTACTATGGCTACACCTTC.

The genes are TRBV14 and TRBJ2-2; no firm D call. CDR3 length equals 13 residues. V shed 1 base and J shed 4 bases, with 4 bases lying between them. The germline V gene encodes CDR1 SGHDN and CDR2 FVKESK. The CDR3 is CASSQVRTGELFF. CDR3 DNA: TGTGCCAGCAGCCAAGTTCGCACCGGGGAGCTGTTTTTT.

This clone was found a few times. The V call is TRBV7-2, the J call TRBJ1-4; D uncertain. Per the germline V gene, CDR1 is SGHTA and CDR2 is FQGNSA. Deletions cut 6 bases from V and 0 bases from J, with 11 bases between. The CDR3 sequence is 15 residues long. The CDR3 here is CASRPPGATNEKLFF. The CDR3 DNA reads TGTGCCAGCAGACCGCCCGGGGCAACTAATGAAAAACTGTTTTTT. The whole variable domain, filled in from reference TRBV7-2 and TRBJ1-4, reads GAGVSQSPSNKVTEKGKDVELRCDPISGHTALYWYRQSLGQGLEFLIYFQGNSAPDKSGLPSDRFSAERTGGSVSTLTIQRTQQEDSAVYLCASRPPGATNEKLFFGSGTQLSVL.

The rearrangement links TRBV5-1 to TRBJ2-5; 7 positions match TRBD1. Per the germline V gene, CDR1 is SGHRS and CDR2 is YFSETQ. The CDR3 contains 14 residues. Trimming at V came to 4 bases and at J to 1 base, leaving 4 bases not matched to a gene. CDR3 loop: CASSMRDSQETQYF. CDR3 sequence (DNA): TGCGCCAGCAGCATGAGGGACAGCCAAGAGACCCAGTACTTC.

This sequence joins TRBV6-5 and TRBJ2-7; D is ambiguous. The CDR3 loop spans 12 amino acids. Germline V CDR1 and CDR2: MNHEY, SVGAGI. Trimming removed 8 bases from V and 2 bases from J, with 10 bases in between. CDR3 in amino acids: CASLSGTYEQYF. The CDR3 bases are TGTGCCAGCTTGTCCGGTACCTACGAGCAGTACTTC.

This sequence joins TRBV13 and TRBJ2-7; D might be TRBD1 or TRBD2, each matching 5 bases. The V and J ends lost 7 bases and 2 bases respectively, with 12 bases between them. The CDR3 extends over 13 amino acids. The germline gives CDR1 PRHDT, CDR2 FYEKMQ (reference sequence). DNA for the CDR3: TGTGCCAGCACGAGGGGCCGTCCCTACGAGCAGTACTTC. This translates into CASTRGRPYEQYF.

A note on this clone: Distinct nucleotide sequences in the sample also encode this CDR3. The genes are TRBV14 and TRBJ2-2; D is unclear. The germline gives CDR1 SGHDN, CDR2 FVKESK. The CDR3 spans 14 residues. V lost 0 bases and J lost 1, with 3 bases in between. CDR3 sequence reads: CASSQDVNTGELFF. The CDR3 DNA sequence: TGTGCCAGCAGCCAAGACGTGAACACCGGGGAGCTGTTTTTT.